Below, 15 T cell receptor beta chains from the same sample are listed, as sequenced in a study of breast tumors, draining lymph nodes, adjacent tissues (dated by TCRdb to 2016 to 2017). The lymph node samples were taken from the axillary draining lymph nodes of breast cancer patients. The library was obtained by multiplex PCR. Instrument used: Illumina HiSeq 2000. TCRdb trimmed the raw reads at Q25, called clones with MiXCR and kept productive beta chains. Rows with a matching CDR3 protein are joined into one entry that keeps the most common DNA and genes. The sample table lists roughly 80,000 distinct CDR3 sequences, about 21% of them with a count of one. 2% to 2.5% of the sample rests with the top ten. Sample: axillary lymph node tissue. These TCRs come from a female donor with breast cancer. Some clones in this sample may be carry-over from other donors' samples.

This clonotype was recorded at least ten times. This chain joins TRBV9 and TRBJ2-1; TRBD2 is a possible D gene (6 bases). In germline, CDR1 is SGDLS, CDR2 YYNGEE. Trimming left V 0 bases short and J 0 bases short, with 10 bases between. The CDR3 extends over 16 amino acids. The chain's CDR3 is CASSVGVGSSYNEQFF. DNA of the CDR3: TGTGCCAGCAGCGTAGGGGTCGGGAGCTCCTACAATGAGCAGTTCTTC.

Turning to this clonotype: This may come from a read error, since a much larger clone is one base off. Without the conserved terminal phenylalanine or tryptophan, this CDR3 likely stems from a read error. The gene calls are TRBV20-1 and TRBJ1-3; the D gene is possibly TRBD1 (6 bases). Trimming pared 4 bases from V and 4 bases from J, leaving 17 bases between. This CDR3 contains 15 residues. Germline loops: CDR1 DFQATT, CDR2 SNEGSKA (reference sequence). The CDR3 DNA sequence: TGCAGTGCTATCCCTCCGGGGGGGCCGGGAAACACCATATATTCT. It codes for CSAIPPGGPGNTIYS.

The gene calls are TRBV10-3 and TRBJ2-7; 9 bases match TRBD1. The CDR3 has 14 amino acids. With 6 bases clipped from V and 3 bases from J, the junction kept 6 bases outside the gene matches. The germline V gene encodes CDR1 ENHRY and CDR2 SYGVKD. The CDR3 reads CAIRGGTGHYEQYF. CDR3 nucleotide sequence: TGTGCCATCAGGGGAGGGACAGGGCACTACGAGCAGTACTTC.

This clonotype was counted ten times or more. V usage is TRBV6-4 and J usage is TRBJ2-3; D unclear. Deletions cut 2 bases from V and 12 bases from J, with 15 bases between. Germline-derived CDR1 and CDR2 are MRHNA and SNTAGT. The CDR3 has 13 residues. The CDR3 DNA follows: TGTGCCAGCAGTGACGATCCAGTCGGAAATCAGTATTTT. It codes for CASSDDPVGNQYF.

This clonotype is judged medium-sized. The V call is TRBV30, the J call TRBJ1-6; TRBD1 is a possible D gene (6 bases). Germline CDR1 is GTSNPN and CDR2 is SVGIG (reference sequence). The CDR3 length is 14 residues. V gave up 2 bases and J gave up 7 bases, with 12 bases separating them. The CDR3: CAWSLGQPNSPLHF. CDR3 sequence (DNA): TGTGCCTGGAGTTTAGGACAGCCGAATTCACCCCTCCACTTT. Looking up the rest from reference TRBV30 and TRBJ1-6 gives the full variable domain: SQTIHQWPATLVQPVGSPLSLECTVEGTSNPNLYWYRQAAGRGLQLLFYSVGIGQISSEVPQNLSASRPQDRQFILSSKKLLLSDSGFYLCAWSLGQPNSPLHFGNGTRLTVT.

On this clonotype itself: A much larger clone lies one base from this, so it may be a read error. The chain joins TRBV5-4 to TRBJ2-3, with no clear D. The CDR3 is 15 residues long. In germline, CDR1 is SGHNT, CDR2 YYREEE (reference sequence). Between the trimmed V and J ends, which lost 2 bases and 1 base, there was a span of 11 bases. This chain's CDR3 is CASSFNTVRTDTQYF. Written as DNA, the CDR3 is TGTGCCAGCAGCTTTAATACGGTACGCACAGATACGCAGTATTTT.

For the CDR3, the DNA is TGTGCCAGCCGGGACCGCCCAAACATTCAGTACTTC. It is translated as CASRDRPNIQYF. The V and J genes are TRBV2 and TRBJ2-4; TRBD1 or TRBD2 may be the D gene (5 bases each). This CDR3 is 12 amino acids long. Germline loops: CDR1 SNHLY, CDR2 FYNNEI. The V end was cut by 8 bases, the J end by 6 bases, with 11 bases between.

This clonotype has at least ten counts. V and J are TRBV20-1 and TRBJ2-7; TRBD2 aligns across 7 bases. The CDR3 runs to 13 residues. The V segment lost 3 bases and the J segment 4 bases; nucleotides outside the gene matches: 6. Germline values: CDR1 DFQATT, CDR2 SNEGSKA (reference sequence). CDR3: CSARALSGYEQYF. The CDR3 nucleotides read TGCAGTGCTAGGGCTCTTAGCGGGTACGAGCAGTACTTC.

This clonotype appeared many times. The CDR3 coding sequence is TGTGCCATCAGTGAGGAGACCCCGGGTACGCAGTATTTT. Residues: CAISEETPGTQYF. This sequence joins TRBV10-3 and TRBJ2-3; D is uncertain. CDR3 length equals 13 residues. Germline assignment: CDR1 ENHRY and CDR2 SYGVKD. With 2 bases removed from V and 8 bases from J, the gap between germline ends came to 11 bases.

About this clonotype: This may come from a read error, since a much larger clone is one base off. As the CDR3 is not closed by the conserved phenylalanine or tryptophan, this likely results from a read error. The V and J genes are TRBV11-2 and TRBJ2-1; possibly TRBD1 for D (6 bases). Per the germline V gene, CDR1 is SGHAT and CDR2 is FQNNGV. V lost 0 bases and J 9 bases, leaving 15 bases between the germline ends. The CDR3 spans 15 residues. The CDR3 DNA sequence: TGTGCCAGCAGCTTAGATCGGGACAAAGCTTTTGAGCAGTTCCTC. It is translated as CASSLDRDKAFEQFL.

At least ten counts were recorded for this clonotype. The J gene is TRBJ1-3, the V gene TRBV11-2, with 9 bases aligning to TRBD1. The CDR3 sequence is 14 residues long. Germline V gene data show CDR1 as SGHAT and CDR2 as FQNNGV. The V segment lost 5 bases and the J segment 9 bases; nucleotides outside the gene matches: 8. CDR3 loop: CASSPEDRGSTIYF. The CDR3 coding sequence is TGTGCCAGCAGCCCCGAGGACAGGGGCAGCACCATATATTTT.

This clonotype was counted only a few times. This rearrangement joins TRBV7-6 to TRBJ2-2, with a weak D call TRBD2 (5 bases). This CDR3 contains 16 residues. V lost 5 bases and J 0 bases, leaving 13 bases between the germline ends. Germline lookup yields CDR1 SGHVS and CDR2 FNYEAQ. The CDR3 nucleotides are TGTGCCAGCAGCCGCCTGGGCGGGCCGAACACCGGGGAGCTGTTTTTT. It codes for CASSRLGGPNTGELFF.

This clonotype was counted at least ten times. The J gene is TRBJ2-1, the V gene TRBV6-5, with 8 bases aligning to TRBD2. The CDR3 is made up of 14 amino acids. In germline, CDR1 is MNHEY, CDR2 SVGAGI. The junction had 3 bases not matched to a gene; V was cut back by 0 bases and J by 8 bases. The CDR3 region has the DNA TGTGCCAGCAGTTACTCCGCGACTAGCGATGAGCAGTTCTTC. Its translation is CASSYSATSDEQFF.

This clonotype was seen ten or more times. The chain combines TRBV19 with TRBJ2-3, with D possibly matching TRBD1 (6 bases). Per germline, CDR1 LNHDA and CDR2 SQIVND (reference sequence). The ends were cut back, 3 bases at V and 4 bases at J, with 17 bases in the middle. This CDR3 has 16 residues. DNA of the CDR3: TGTGCCAGTAGTATCGAGTCGCAGGGGCCGTCAGATACGCAGTATTTT. This sequence encodes CASSIESQGPSDTQYF.

This chain connects TRBV5-4 to TRBJ2-3; 8 bases line up with TRBD2. The CDR3 runs 15 residues. The trim removed 2 bases at V and 2 bases at J, leaving 4 bases unmatched. Germline V gene data show CDR1 as SGHNT and CDR2 as YYREEE (reference sequence). The CDR3 sequence: CASSLSGSSTDTQYF. CDR3 coding DNA: TGTGCCAGCAGCTTAAGCGGGAGCTCCACAGATACGCAGTATTTT.